This passage covers 11 T cell receptor beta chains from one sample sequenced in a study of PD-L1 blockade in urothelial cancer. Time point specified: peripheral blood 6 weeks after treatment start. Generated by immunoSEQ multiplex PCR, the TCRdb table keeps only in-frame clones and is missing some. The sample has 120,000 or so clones; about 82% are singletons. The material sequenced was PBMCs, taken around atezolizumab (anti-PD-L1) treatment. Receptors were obtained from a man aged 50 to 60 with urothelial cancer.

The rearrangement uses TRBV19 and TRBJ1-5; D uncertain. Trimming left V 1 base short and J 0 bases short, with 7 bases between. The CDR3 is made up of 15 amino acids. Germline V CDR1 and CDR2: LNHDA, SQIVND (reference sequence). This CDR3 reads CASSIVLSSNQPQHF. The CDR3 coding sequence is TGTGCCAGTAGTATAGTCTTGAGTAGCAATCAGCCCCAGCATTTT.

J is TRBJ1-1 and V is TRBV2; 8 nucleotides line up with TRBD1. Germline CDR1 and CDR2: SNHLY and FYNNEI. The CDR3 covers 13 residues. V lost 7 bases and J lost 4; bases outside the gene matches: 5. CDR3 in amino acids: CASIPGGGTEAFF. In nucleotides, the CDR3 is TGTGCCAGCATACCAGGGGGCGGCACTGAAGCTTTCTTT.

The chain uses TRBV5-1 and TRBJ1-6; D unresolved. Trimming took off 0 bases at V and 10 bases at J, with 14 bases between the two ends. Germline V lookup: CDR1 SGHRS, CDR2 YFSETQ. There are 15 residues in the CDR3. The CDR3 nucleotides read TGCGCCAGCAGCTTGGCGCAGGCGATTTGGTCACCCCTCCACTTT. Residues: CASSLAQAIWSPLHF.

This clone turned up a few times. The chain couples TRBV5-1 to TRBJ2-1, with unresolved D. The germline V gene encodes CDR1 SGHRS and CDR2 YFSETQ. The CDR3 extends over 11 amino acids. V lost 5 bases, J lost 9 bases, and 9 bases lay in between. The CDR3 coding sequence is TGCGCCAGCAGGGAGAAAGGTGAGCAGTTCTTC. This gives the protein CASREKGEQFF.

The V gene is TRBV15, the J gene TRBJ2-2; the D gene is possibly TRBD2 (6 bases). Germline V gene data show CDR1 as LNHNV and CDR2 as YYDKDF (reference sequence). The CDR3 totals 18 residues. V lost 0 bases and J 6 bases, leaving 20 bases between the germline ends. DNA of the CDR3: TGTGCCACCAGCAGAGATAGGAGGGGCAGGAGTGGATCCGGGGAGCTGTTTTTT. As protein: CATSRDRRGRSGSGELFF.

The chain recombines TRBV30 with TRBJ2-7; 8 bases fit TRBD2. The CDR3 loop spans 13 amino acids. CDR1 GTSNPN and CDR2 SVGIG come from the germline V gene (reference sequence). The V segment lost 1 base and the J segment 8 bases; nucleotides outside the gene matches: 7. CDR3 protein: CAWSAGGPKKQYF. The CDR3 DNA follows: TGTGCCTGGAGTGCGGGAGGGCCTAAAAAGCAGTACTTC. Using reference TRBV30 and TRBJ2-7 for the parts outside the CDR3, the full variable domain is SQTIHQWPATLVQPVGSPLSLECTVEGTSNPNLYWYRQAAGRGLQLLFYSVGIGQISSEVPQNLSASRPQDRQFILSSKKLLLSDSGFYLCAWSAGGPKKQYFGPGTRLTVT.

The chain has TRBV28 and TRBJ2-7, with TRBD1 as a possible D gene (5 bases). The CDR3 has 13 amino acids. Germline CDR1 is MDHEN and CDR2 is SYDVKM. Trimming shortened V by 7 bases and J by 3 bases, and 13 bases separated the two germline ends. This CDR3 reads CASNVQDDYEQYF. In DNA, the CDR3 is TGTGCCAGCAATGTACAGGACGACTACGAGCAGTACTTC.

Concerning this clone itself: One junction end disagrees with the germline gene, perhaps due to a read error. The J gene is TRBJ2-5, the V gene TRBV28; tentatively, D is TRBD1 (5 bases). The DNA end is a closer match to TRBJ2-7, so the J assignment may be wrong. This CDR3 contains 14 residues. Germline V gene sequence: CDR1 MDHEN, CDR2 SYDVKM. CDR3 coding DNA: TGTGCCAGCAGATCACACAGGCGCTCCGACGAGCAGTACTTC. Amino acids: CASRSHRRSDEQYF.

The chain joins TRBV6-1 to TRBJ2-3; D remains unclear. Germline loops: CDR1 MNHNS, CDR2 SASEGT. Trimming shortened V by 1 base and J by 4 bases, and 12 bases separated the two germline ends. The CDR3 is 15 amino acids. The CDR3 loop is CASSEVFRISDTQYF. The CDR3 region has the DNA TGTGCCAGCAGTGAAGTCTTTAGAATTTCAGATACGCAGTATTTT.

This clone appeared a single time. The chain carries TRBV28 and TRBJ2-1; 9 bases agree with TRBD1. CDR3 length equals 18 residues. J gave up 1 base and V 8 bases, and 15 bases lay outside the gene matches. Germline values: CDR1 MDHEN, CDR2 SYDVKM. CDR3 region: CASPPGLPGQGSYNEQFF. The CDR3 DNA sequence: TGTGCCAGCCCACCAGGGCTTCCGGGACAGGGTTCCTACAATGAGCAGTTCTTC. Full variable domain (missing parts from reference TRBV28 and TRBJ2-1): DVKVTQSSRYLVKRTGEKVFLECVQDMDHENMFWYRQDPGLGLRLIYFSYDVKMKEKGDIPEGYSVSREKKERFSLILESASTNQTSMYLCASPPGLPGQGSYNEQFFGPGTRLTVL.

This clone was picked up one time. The V call is TRBV5-1, the J call TRBJ1-1; a possible D gene is TRBD1 (5 bases). Germline loops: CDR1 SGHRS, CDR2 YFSETQ. The CDR3 contains 15 residues. The V end was cut by 1 base, the J end by 0 bases, with 10 bases between. This CDR3 reads CASSLRGDVNTEAFF. CDR3 DNA: TGCGCCAGCAGCTTGAGGGGCGATGTGAACACTGAAGCTTTCTTT.